The source of this TCR beta chain is a study of Graves' ophthalmopathy and Graves' hyperthyroidism. Study information: Stable hyperthyroidism meant no progression to ophthalmopathy within 18 months of follow-up.

For repertoire sequencing, the TCR beta CDR3 regions were amplified from RNA transcripts. Second-round multiplex PCR came after first-round RT-PCR with HTBI primers. TCRdb used MiXCR to reprocess the multiplex PCR reads, holding one entry per CDR3 protein. The data contain around 520,000 distinct CDR3 sequences, approximately 35% of them singletons. This clonotype was seen at least ten times. Germline lookup yields CDR1 LGHNA and CDR2 YNFKEQ. Deletions cut 0 bases from V and 4 bases from J, with 16 bases between. This CDR3 region has 17 residues. Hyperthyroidism patients, aged 18 to 65, were newly diagnosed, under 2 months' duration.

The chain carries TRBV4-2 and TRBJ1-5; tentatively, D is TRBD1 (6 bases). The source material was peripheral blood or thyroid tissue (not recorded which). This sequence was found in an adult man with Graves' hyperthyroidism. CDR3 region: CASSQDRSGEGNQPQHF. In DNA form, the CDR3 reads TGTGCCAGCAGCCAAGATCGGTCAGGGGAAGGGAATCAGCCCCAGCATTTT.